Listed below are T cell receptor beta chains from one sample, sequenced in a study of neurological immune-mediated disorders. Using its own MiXCR run on the 5' RACE reads, TCRdb lists one record per CDR3 protein. Of tens of thousands of distinct CDR3 sequences listed, about 12% are singletons. Sequencing was done on a sample of PBMCs. The receptors stem from a woman aged 60-75 years in good health. CDR3s include the opening cysteine and the closing phenylalanine or tryptophan. D genes are given only for firm matches. Not all rows give a size; the values are once, few, many and, for expanded clones, a class.

>TRBV2|many|TRBJ2-7|.
TGTGCCAGCAGTGAACAGGCGGGAACCCCCTACGAGCAGTACTTC
CASSEQAGTPYEQYF
>TRBV21-1|many|TRBJ2-3|.
TGTGCCAGCAGCAAGACCCGGGGGGGCGGAACAGATACGCAGTATTTT
CASSKTRGGGTDTQYF
>TRBV7-3|many|TRBJ2-3|.
TGTGCCAGCAGCCGATCAGGAGGGACTAGCACAGATACGCAGTATTTT
CASSRSGGTSTDTQYF
>TRBV20-1|many|TRBJ2-7|.
TGCAGTGCTAGCGGGGGTAAAGGGACGGCGCCCTACGAGCAGTACTTC
CSASGGKGTAPYEQYF
>TRBV14|many|TRBJ2-7|.
TGTGCCAGCAGTTACGGGGCCTTCTACGAGCAGTACTTC
CASSYGAFYEQYF
>TRBV10-3|many|TRBJ1-2|TRBD1
TGTGCCTACGGACAGGGGGATGGCTACACCTTC
CAYGQGDGYTF
>TRBV5-1|many|TRBJ1-1|TRBD1
TGCGCCAGCAGCCCGGGACAGGGGAGGGTTTACACTGAAGCTTTCTTT
CASSPGQGRVYTEAFF
>TRBV29-1|many|TRBJ1-2|TRBD1
TGCAGCGTTGAAGGTGGACAGGGGGCCTATGGCTACACCTTC
CSVEGGQGAYGYTF
>TRBV7-3|many|TRBJ1-3|.
TGTGCCAGCAGCTTAAGAGGACAGGGAAACACCATATATTTT
CASSLRGQGNTIYF
>TRBV19|.|TRBJ1-4|.
TGTGCCAGTACCGCCGGAGGGCTTAGTGAAAAACTGTTTTTT
CASTAGGLSEKLFF
>TRBV7-2|many|TRBJ2-1|TRBD2
TGTGCCAGCAGCTTCCCGGGACTAGCGGACATCTACAATGAGCAGTTCTTC
CASSFPGLADIYNEQFF
>TRBV12-3/TRBV12-4|once|TRBJ1-2|TRBD1
TGTGCCAGTAGTCTGTACCGACTCCGGGACAGCCATAACTATGGCTACGCCTTC
CASSLYRLRDSHNYGYAF
>TRBV5-1|.|TRBJ2-7|.
TGCGCCAGCAGCTTGGTCGTTGGCTCCTACGAGCAGTACTTC
CASSLVVGSYEQYF
>TRBV20-1|many|TRBJ2-1|TRBD2
TGCAGTGCTAGCCCTTCGGGCGGGGGCTACAATGAGCAGTTCTTC
CSASPSGGGYNEQFF
>TRBV5-5|many|TRBJ2-5|TRBD2
TGTGCCAGCAGCTTGGCCGGGACTATAGAGACCCAGTACTTC
CASSLAGTIETQYF
>TRBV4-2|many|TRBJ2-7|TRBD1
TGTGCCAGCAGCCAGGCGTCTGGACAGGGAGTCTACGAGCAGTACTTC
CASSQASGQGVYEQYF
>TRBV4-2|many|TRBJ2-7|.
TGTGCCAGCAGCCGCGGGACCTCAAGCTCCGACGAGCAGTACTTC
CASSRGTSSSDEQYF
>TRBV6-6|many|TRBJ2-3|.
TGTGCCAGCAGTTACGAGACACCTGGCACAGATACGCAGTATTTT
CASSYETPGTDTQYF
>TRBV5-1|many|TRBJ1-1|TRBD1
TGCGCCAGCAGCTCTGACAGGGTCGGTGAAGCTTTCTTT
CASSSDRVGEAFF
>TRBV10-3|many|TRBJ2-3|.
TGTGCCATCAGTGAGTCGATTCGGGTGGATACGCAGTATTTT
CAISESIRVDTQYF
>TRBV9|many|TRBJ2-3|.
TGTGCCAGCAGCGAGGGTGGGGCCAAGAGCACAGATACGCAGTATTTT
CASSEGGAKSTDTQYF
>TRBV29-1|.|TRBJ2-7|TRBD1
TGCAGCGTTGAAGATCGGAGACAGGGGCGGTACGAGCAGTACTTC
CSVEDRRQGRYEQYF
>TRBV6-2/TRBV6-3|many|TRBJ2-2|TRBD1
TGTGCCAGCTCACAGGGGCCGAACACCGGGGAGCTGTTTTTT
CASSQGPNTGELFF
>TRBV20-1|many|TRBJ2-3|.
TGCAGTGCTAGAGATCGCGTAGCGGCTAGCACAGATACGCAGTATTTT
CSARDRVAASTDTQYF